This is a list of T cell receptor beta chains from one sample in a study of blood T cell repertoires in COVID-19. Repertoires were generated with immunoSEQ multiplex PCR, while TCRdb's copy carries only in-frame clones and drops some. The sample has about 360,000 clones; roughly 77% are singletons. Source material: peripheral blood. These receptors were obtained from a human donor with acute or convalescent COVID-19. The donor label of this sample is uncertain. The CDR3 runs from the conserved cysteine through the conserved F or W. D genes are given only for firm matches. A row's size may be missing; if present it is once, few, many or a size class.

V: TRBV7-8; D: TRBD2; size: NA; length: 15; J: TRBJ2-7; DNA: TGTGCCAGCAGCTCTAGAGCGGGGGTTGGGTACGAGCAGTACTTC; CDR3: CASSSRAGVGYEQYF
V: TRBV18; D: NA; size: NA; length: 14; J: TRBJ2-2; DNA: TGTGCCAGCTCACCAGACAGGTCCATCGGGGAGCTGTTTTTT; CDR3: CASSPDRSIGELFF
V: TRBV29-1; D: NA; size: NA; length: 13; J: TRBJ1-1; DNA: TGCAGCGCCCGGGGGGGGTTAAACACTGAAGCTTTCTTT; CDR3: CSARGGLNTEAFF
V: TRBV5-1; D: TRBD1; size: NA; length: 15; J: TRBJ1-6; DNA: TGCGCCAGCCGGAGGGAGGACAGGGGGTCATCACCCCTCCACTTT; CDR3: CASRREDRGSSPLHF
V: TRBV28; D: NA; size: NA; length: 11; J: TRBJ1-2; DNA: TGTGCCAGCAGCACGAGTTGGGGCTACACCTTC; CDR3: CASSTSWGYTF
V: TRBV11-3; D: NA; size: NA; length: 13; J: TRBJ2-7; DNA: TGTGCCAGCAGCGAAGGAAGGGGCTACGAGCAGTACTTC; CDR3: CASSEGRGYEQYF
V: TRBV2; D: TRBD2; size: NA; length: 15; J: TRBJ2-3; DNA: TGTGCCACCCAGGGTGGCCGGGGGGGTACAGATACGCAGTATTTT; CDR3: CATQGGRGGTDTQYF
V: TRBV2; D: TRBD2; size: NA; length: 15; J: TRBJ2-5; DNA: TGTGCCAGCAGTGATGGGCTAGCGGGCCAAGAGACCCAGTACTTC; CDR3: CASSDGLAGQETQYF
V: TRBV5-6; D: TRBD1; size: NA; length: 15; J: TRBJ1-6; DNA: TGTGCCAGCAGCCGCCAGACAGGGCTGAATTCACCCCTCCACTTT; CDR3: CASSRQTGLNSPLHF
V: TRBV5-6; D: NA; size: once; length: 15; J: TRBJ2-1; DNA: TGTGCCAGCAGCGGTGGGCAGGGGTCGGTCAATGAGCAGTTCTTC; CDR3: CASSGGQGSVNEQFF
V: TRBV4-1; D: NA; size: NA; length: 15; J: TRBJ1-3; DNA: TGCGCCAGCAGCCCTGACAGACCCTCTGGAAACACCATATATTTT; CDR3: CASSPDRPSGNTIYF
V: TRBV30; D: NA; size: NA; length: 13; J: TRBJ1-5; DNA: TGTGCCTGGAGCAGGGGAAGCAATCAGCCCCAGCATTTT; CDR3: CAWSRGSNQPQHF
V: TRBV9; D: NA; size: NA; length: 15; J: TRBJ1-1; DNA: TGTGCCAGCAGCCCCACAGGGACAAAGAACACTGAAGCTTTCTTT; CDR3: CASSPTGTKNTEAFF
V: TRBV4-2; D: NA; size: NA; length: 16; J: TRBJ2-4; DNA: TGTGCCAGCAGCCTAAGAGGGGGAGCGGGGAGGGACATTCAGTACTTC; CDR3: CASSLRGGAGRDIQYF
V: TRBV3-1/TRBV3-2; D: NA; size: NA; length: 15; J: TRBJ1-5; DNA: TGTGCCAGCAGCCAAGAGCGGGGCGCCAATCAGCCCCAGCATTTT; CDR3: CASSQERGANQPQHF
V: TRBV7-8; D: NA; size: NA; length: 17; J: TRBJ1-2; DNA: TGTGCCAGCAGCCCCTCGCAGGGAAGGGTCATTGACTATGGCTACACCTTC; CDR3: CASSPSQGRVIDYGYTF
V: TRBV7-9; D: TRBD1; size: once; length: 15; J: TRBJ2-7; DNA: TGTGCCAGCAGCTACCGGGACAGGGATAGTTACGAGCAGTACTTC; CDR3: CASSYRDRDSYEQYF
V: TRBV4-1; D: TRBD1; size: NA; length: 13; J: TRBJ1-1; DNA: TGCGCCACCAGACAGGGGATGGACACTGAAGCTTTCTTT; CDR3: CATRQGMDTEAFF
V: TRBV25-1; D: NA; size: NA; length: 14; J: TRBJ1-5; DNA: TGTGCCAGCAGTGAACCCCTGGCCAATCAGCCCCAGCATTTT; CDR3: CASSEPLANQPQHF
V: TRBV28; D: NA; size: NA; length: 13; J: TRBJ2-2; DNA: TGTGCCAGCAGTTTGGTTAGCATCGGGGAGCTGTTTTTT; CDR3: CASSLVSIGELFF
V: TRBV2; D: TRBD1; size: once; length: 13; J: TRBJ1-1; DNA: TGTGCCAGCAGTGGACAGGGTTTCGGTGAAGCTTTCTTT; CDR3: CASSGQGFGEAFF
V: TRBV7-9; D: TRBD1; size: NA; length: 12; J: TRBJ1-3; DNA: TGTGCCAGCAGCTTCAGGGGGAACACCATATATTTT; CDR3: CASSFRGNTIYF
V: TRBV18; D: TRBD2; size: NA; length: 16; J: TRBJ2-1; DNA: TGTGCCAGCTCACCACCGAGACTAGCGGGGGACAATGAGCAGTTCTTC; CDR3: CASSPPRLAGDNEQFF
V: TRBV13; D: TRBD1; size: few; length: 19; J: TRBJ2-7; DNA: TGTGCCAGCAGCTTAACCCCGGGACAGGGGAAAGAGAGCTCCTACGAGCAGTACTTC; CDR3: CASSLTPGQGKESSYEQYF
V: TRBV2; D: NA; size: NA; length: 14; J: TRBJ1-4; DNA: TGTGCCAGCAAGGTGGACAGCTGGTATGAAAAACTGTTTTTT; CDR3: CASKVDSWYEKLFF
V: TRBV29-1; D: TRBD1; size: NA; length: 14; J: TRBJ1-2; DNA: TGCAGCGTTGAGGTCCGGGACAGGACCTATGGCTACACCTTC; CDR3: CSVEVRDRTYGYTF
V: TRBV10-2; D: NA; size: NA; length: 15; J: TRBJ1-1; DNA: TGCGCCAGCAGGCCCACTAATACCCTGAACACTGAAGCTTTCTTT; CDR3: CASRPTNTLNTEAFF
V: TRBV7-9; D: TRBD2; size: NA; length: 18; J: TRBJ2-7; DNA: TGTGCCAGCAGCTCATTCGGGACTAGCGGGAGGGCTGGTTTAGAGCAGTACTTC; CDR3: CASSSFGTSGRAGLEQYF
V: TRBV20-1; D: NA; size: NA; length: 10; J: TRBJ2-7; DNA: TGCAGTGCTAGTAAGCGGGAGCAGTACTTC; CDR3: CSASKREQYF
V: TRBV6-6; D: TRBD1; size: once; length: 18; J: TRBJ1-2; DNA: TGTGCCAGCAGTCCCCAGTCAGGGGGGCTGTATTCTAGATATGGCTACACCTTC; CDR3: CASSPQSGGLYSRYGYTF
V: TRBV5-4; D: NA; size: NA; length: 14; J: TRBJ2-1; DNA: TGTGCCAGCAGCTTGGGGTTCCCAGGGAATGAGCAGTTCTTC; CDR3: CASSLGFPGNEQFF
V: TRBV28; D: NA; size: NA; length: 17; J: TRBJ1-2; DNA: TGTGCCAGCAGTTTTGGGGATCTCCTCGGGGCTAACTATGGCTACACCTTC; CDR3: CASSFGDLLGANYGYTF
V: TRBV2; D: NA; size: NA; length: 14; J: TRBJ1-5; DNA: TGTGCCAGCAGTCCAGACAGTCGGGCTCAGCCCCAGCATTTT; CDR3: CASSPDSRAQPQHF